This entry lists 12 T cell receptor beta chains sequenced from one sample in a study of cytomegalovirus exposure and HLA in healthy donors. 60 Vbeta and 13 Jbeta primers were used in PCR. TCRdb's table, derived via immunoSEQ multiplex PCR, lists solely in-frame clones and lacks some. The data contain around 130,000 clones, over 70% of them seen just once; the ten biggest clones take up roughly 1.8%. The sequenced material came from PBMCs. The receptors derive from a woman aged 40 to 50 in good health and CMV-seronegative.

This clone was observed once. The chain uses TRBV28 and TRBJ2-1; 11 bases match TRBD2. Germline CDR1 reads MDHEN; CDR2 reads SYDVKM. The CDR3 length is 16 residues. After removal of 6 bases from V and 0 bases from J, the junction contained 4 bases not matched to a gene. CDR3 in DNA: TGTGCCAGCAGAGAAGGACTAGCGGGCTCCTACAATGAGCAGTTCTTC. It translates to CASREGLAGSYNEQFF.

This rearrangement joins TRBV12-5 to TRBJ1-2; D not resolved. The CDR3 extends over 14 amino acids. V lost 6 bases, J lost 2 bases, and 13 bases lay in between. The germline gives CDR1 LGHNT, CDR2 FRNRAP. DNA for the CDR3: TGTGCTAGTGGCTCTGAGGGTACAAACTATGGCTACACCTTC. It yields the protein CASGSEGTNYGYTF.

This clone turned up a few times. The rearrangement joins TRBV12-5 to TRBJ2-1; 8 bases are shared with TRBD1. Germline V gives CDR1 LGHNT, CDR2 FRNRAP. V shed 5 bases and J 0 bases; nucleotides not matched to a gene: 3. The CDR3 spans 15 residues. For the CDR3, the DNA is TGTGCTAGTGGTCCCGACAGGGGCTCCTACAATGAGCAGTTCTTC. Translated, it gives CASGPDRGSYNEQFF.

V and J are TRBV5-1 and TRBJ1-1, with 7 positions matching TRBD1. V gave up 2 bases and J gave up 1 base; unmatched junction bases: 5. This CDR3 is 15 amino acids long. Germline lookup yields CDR1 SGHRS and CDR2 YFSETQ. This chain's CDR3 is CASSFTGVPNTEAFF. CDR3 nucleotide sequence: TGCGCCAGCAGCTTTACAGGGGTCCCGAACACTGAAGCTTTCTTT.

The rearrangement links TRBV9 to TRBJ2-1, with TRBD2 matching 14 bases. This CDR3 is built from 17 residues. The V gene end was trimmed by 4 bases and the J gene end by 3 bases; junction bases not matched to a gene: 6. From germline, CDR1 is SGDLS and CDR2 YYNGEE. CDR3 bases: TGTGCCAGCAGCCCCGGACTAGCGGGAGGAGTCTACAATGAGCAGTTCTTC. It codes for CASSPGLAGGVYNEQFF.

V gene TRBV28 combines with J gene TRBJ1-1; TRBD1 agrees at 7 bases. J lost 7 bases, V lost 5 bases, and 4 bases had no gene match. The CDR3 is made up of 12 amino acids. Germline V gene data show CDR1 as MDHEN and CDR2 as SYDVKM. CDR3 in amino acids: CASSRQGNEAFF. CDR3 coding DNA: TGTGCCAGCAGTCGACAGGGCAATGAAGCTTTCTTT.

This sequence joins TRBV30 and TRBJ2-5; 10 nucleotides agree with TRBD2. J was trimmed by 4 bases and V by 7 bases; bases with no gene match: 3. The CDR3 is made up of 12 amino acids. Per the germline V gene, CDR1 is GTSNPN and CDR2 is SVGIG (reference sequence). CDR3 sequence reads: CASQRGGETQYF. The CDR3 DNA is TGTGCCTCCCAGCGGGGGGGAGAGACCCAGTACTTC.

This clone was counted a few times. The chain combines TRBV2 with TRBJ1-5; TRBD1 matches 7 bases. V shed 5 bases, J shed 1 base, and the junction held 5 bases outside the gene matches. There are 15 residues in the CDR3. In germline, CDR1 is SNHLY, CDR2 FYNNEI. CDR3 region: CASSPAGGSNQPQHF. The CDR3 DNA is TGTGCCAGCAGTCCCGCAGGGGGAAGCAATCAGCCCCAGCATTTT.

J is TRBJ2-6 and V is TRBV27, with D perhaps matching TRBD2 (5 bases). Per germline, CDR1 MNHEY and CDR2 SMNVEV (reference sequence). V was trimmed by 8 bases and J by 4 bases, leaving 15 bases between them. The CDR3 spans 15 residues. CDR3 sequence: CASSRLTSGANVLTF. The DNA of the CDR3 is TGTGCCAGCTCACGACTAACTTCCGGGGCCAACGTCCTGACTTTC.

This sequence joins TRBV30 and TRBJ2-3; 9 nucleotides align to TRBD2. The CDR3 runs 14 residues. CDR1 and CDR2 from the germline V gene are GTSNPN and SVGIG (reference sequence). V gave up 2 bases and J gave up 4 bases; unmatched junction bases: 4. CDR3 sequence: CAWSLAGAADTQYF. In nucleotides, the CDR3 is TGTGCCTGGAGTTTAGCGGGAGCGGCAGATACGCAGTATTTT.

This clone has more than one count but fewer than ten. This chain uses TRBV7-9 with TRBJ1-1; tentatively, D is TRBD1 (6 bases). Between the trimmed V and J ends, which lost 2 bases and 1 base, there was a span of 8 bases. The CDR3 has 14 residues. Germline V gives CDR1 SEHNR, CDR2 FQNEAQ (reference sequence). The CDR3 loop is CASSLSGANTEAFF. CDR3 DNA: TGTGCCAGCAGCTTATCAGGGGCGAACACTGAAGCTTTCTTT.

This clone has just one count. The chain recombines TRBV12-1 with TRBJ2-5; the D call in the table, TRBD2, was not verified against the DNA. TRBV12-1 is a known pseudogene. This CDR3 is built from 19 residues. Here the CDR3 reads CASTDTEGSGGPGLPTQYF. The CDR3 nucleotides read TGTGCCAGCACCGATACGGAGGGTAGCGGGGGGCCCGGGTTGCCGACCCAGTACTTC.